These 27 T cell receptor beta chains share one sample of origin, sequenced in a study of cytomegalovirus exposure and HLA in healthy donors. The PCR was carried out with 60 Vbeta primers and 13 Jbeta primers. Clones were read by immunoSEQ multiplex PCR, and TCRdb kept only the in-frame ones, dropping some. Here the sample spans some 150,000 clones, about four fifths being singletons. The sequencing input was PBMCs. These receptors were collected from a man in his thirties or forties in good health and CMV-seropositive.

Concerning this clone: Other nucleotide sequences in the sample specify the same CDR3. V gene TRBV18 combines with J gene TRBJ2-5, with 15 nucleotides matching TRBD2. With 6 bases clipped from V and 4 bases from J, the junction kept 9 bases outside the gene matches. This CDR3 region has 17 residues. The germline CDR1 and CDR2 sequences are KGHSH and LQKENI. The CDR3 here is CASSPGLAGGPRETQYF. The CDR3 nucleotides read TGTGCCAGCTCTCCAGGACTAGCGGGAGGGCCGCGAGAGACCCAGTACTTC.

This clone was counted a few times. The chain links TRBV5-1 to TRBJ2-5; a possible D gene is TRBD2 (6 bases). The CDR3 is 15 amino acids. From germline, CDR1 is SGHRS and CDR2 YFSETQ. Trimming removed 0 bases from V and 1 base from J, with 10 bases in between. As DNA, the CDR3 is TGCGCCAGCAGCTTGGTAGCGGTGATCCAAGAGACCCAGTACTTC. Protein: CASSLVAVIQETQYF.

The V call is TRBV7-9, the J call TRBJ2-7; the D gene is possibly TRBD1 (6 bases). CDR3 length: 13 amino acids. CDR1 and CDR2 from the germline V gene are SEHNR and FQNEAQ (reference sequence). Deletions cut 5 bases from V and 2 bases from J, with 10 bases between. CDR3 coding DNA: TGTGCCAGCAGCCGGACAGCTCCCTACGAGCAGTACTTC. It is translated as CASSRTAPYEQYF. The entire variable domain, with the rest obtained from reference TRBV7-9 and TRBJ2-7, is as follows: DTGVSQNPRHKITKRGQNVTFRCDPISEHNRLYWYRQTLGQGPEFLTYFQNEAQLEKSRLLSDRFSAERPKGSFSTLEIQRTEQGDSAMYLCASSRTAPYEQYFGPGTRLTVT.

This clone has just a few counts. The V call is TRBV7-9, the J call TRBJ2-1; D may be TRBD1 (5 bases). The CDR3 has 15 amino acids. CDR1 and CDR2 (germline): SEHNR, FQNEAQ (reference sequence). V shed 1 base and J shed 5 bases, with 12 bases lying between them. The CDR3 nucleotides read TGTGCCAGCAGCTTAGTCGGACACGAAAACAATGAGCAGTTCTTC. Its protein product is CASSLVGHENNEQFF.

The genes are TRBV28 and TRBJ1-1; D is undetermined. The CDR3 totals 11 residues. V was trimmed by 6 bases and J by 11 bases, leaving 13 bases between them. The V gene's germline CDR1 is MDHEN and CDR2 SYDVKM. CDR3 region: CASSSAVGAFF. The DNA of the CDR3 is TGTGCCAGCAGCTCCGCTGTCGGGGCTTTCTTT. The full variable domain, completed using reference TRBV28 and TRBJ1-1, is DVKVTQSSRYLVKRTGEKVFLECVQDMDHENMFWYRQDPGLGLRLIYFSYDVKMKEKGDIPEGYSVSREKKERFSLILESASTNQTSMYLCASSSAVGAFFGQGTRLTVV.

The V call is TRBV5-6, the J call TRBJ2-5; D possibly corresponds to TRBD2 (5 bases). V was pared by 4 bases and J by 1 base, with 8 bases between. The CDR3 sequence is 13 residues long. Germline V gene data show CDR1 as SGHDT and CDR2 as YYEEEE. The CDR3 protein is CASSLRGQETQYF. CDR3 in DNA: TGTGCCAGCAGCCTCCGGGGCCAAGAGACCCAGTACTTC.

The chain couples TRBV4-3 to TRBJ1-1, with no clear D. The length of the CDR3 is 16 residues. Germline CDR1 LGHNA, CDR2 YSLEER. The ends were cut back, 3 bases at V and 4 bases at J, with 18 bases in the middle. CDR3 DNA: TGCGCCAGCAGCCAGTCGGGTTCGCCCTATGGCACTGAAGCTTTCTTT. It codes for CASSQSGSPYGTEAFF.

This clone was counted a few times. DNA for the CDR3: TGTGCCAGCAGCTTAGGAAGCCGCACTGAAGCTTTCTTT. This gives the protein CASSLGSRTEAFF. V is TRBV7-9 and J is TRBJ1-1; D call uncertain. Per the germline V gene, CDR1 is SEHNR and CDR2 is FQNEAQ (reference sequence). The CDR3 consists of 13 residues. Trimming took 1 base from V and 4 from J, leaving 7 bases between them.

This clone is a singleton in its sample. The rearrangement joins TRBV11-2 to TRBJ2-7; TRBD1 agrees at 7 bases. Trimming cost V 4 bases and J 2 bases; bases outside gene matches: 5. Germline CDR1 is SGHAT and CDR2 is FQNNGV. The CDR3 is made up of 14 amino acids. The CDR3 nucleotides read TGTGCCAGCAGCTCCCGACAGGGCACCTACGAGCAGTACTTC. It translates to CASSSRQGTYEQYF.

The chain combines TRBV5-1 with TRBJ2-1; TRBD2 agrees at 11 bases. The germline V gene encodes CDR1 SGHRS and CDR2 YFSETQ. The CDR3 consists of 17 residues. J lost 5 bases, V lost 0 bases, and 7 bases had no gene match. In DNA, the CDR3 is TGCGCCAGCAGCTTGGCCCCAGGGACTAGCGGAAACAATGAGCAGTTCTTC. It is translated as CASSLAPGTSGNNEQFF.

The chain combines TRBV9 with TRBJ2-2, with a possible D match to TRBD2 (7 bases). Per germline, CDR1 SGDLS and CDR2 YYNGEE. The CDR3 extends over 17 amino acids. V was pared by 4 bases and J by 1 base, with 17 bases between. The CDR3 DNA reads as TGTGCCAGCAGCCCCCAAGGGGGGGTTAGGAACACCGGGGAGCTGTTTTTT. Its translation is CASSPQGGVRNTGELFF.

CDR3 sequence reads: CSVENGLAGGSNEQFF. In DNA form, the CDR3 reads TGCAGCGTTGAAAATGGGCTAGCGGGAGGGAGCAATGAGCAGTTCTTC. The chain couples TRBV29-1 to TRBJ2-1; 12 bases are shared with TRBD2. Losses at the gene ends were 2 bases for V and 6 bases for J; bases not matched to a gene: 8. The CDR3 runs to 16 residues. The germline gives CDR1 SQVTM, CDR2 ANQGSEA.

The chain joins TRBV5-1 to TRBJ2-7; 9 bases match TRBD2. The CDR3 extends over 16 amino acids. In germline, CDR1 is SGHRS, CDR2 YFSETQ. J gave up 0 bases and V 0 bases, and 4 bases lay outside the gene matches. The CDR3 spells CASSLESGRSSYEQYF. CDR3 sequence (DNA): TGCGCCAGCAGCTTGGAAAGCGGGAGGTCCTCCTACGAGCAGTACTTC.

The rearrangement links TRBV5-4 to TRBJ1-6; 8 bases are shared with TRBD1. CDR1 and CDR2 (germline): SGHNT, YYREEE (reference sequence). The CDR3 extends over 16 amino acids. Germline trimming cut 3 bases from V and 7 bases from J; bases unmatched to any gene: 9. Here the CDR3 DNA reads TGTGCCAGCAGCTCGAGGGTGACAGGGGAGAATTCACCCCTCCACTTT. This encodes CASSSRVTGENSPLHF.

The CDR3 spells CASSYYAAGGSPLHF. The DNA of the CDR3 is TGTGCCAGCAGTTACTATGCGGCGGGGGGTTCACCCCTCCACTTT. The chain employs TRBV6-5 and TRBJ1-6, with a possible D match to TRBD1 (5 bases). Germline V gives CDR1 MNHEY, CDR2 SVGAGI. The CDR3 has 15 residues. Deletions cut 1 base from V and 9 bases from J, with 13 bases between.

This chain connects TRBV19 to TRBJ1-6; TRBD1 is a possible D gene (5 bases). Germline CDR1 LNHDA, CDR2 SQIVND (reference sequence). V was shortened by 3 bases and J by 10 bases, with 10 bases between the two germline ends. The CDR3 sequence is 13 residues long. CDR3 sequence: CASSMQGGSPLHF. The CDR3 DNA reads as TGTGCCAGTAGTATGCAGGGAGGCTCACCCCTCCACTTT.

Only a few counts were recorded for this clone. The CDR3 sequence: CASSPQGPPFYGYTF. CDR3 coding DNA: TGTGCCAGCAGCCCTCAGGGGCCCCCTTTCTATGGCTACACCTTC. This rearrangement joins TRBV7-2 to TRBJ1-2, with TRBD1 as a possible D gene (6 bases). Trimming removed 5 bases at V and 4 bases at J, with 17 bases between. The CDR3 is 15 amino acids. CDR1 is SGHTA and CDR2 is FQGNSA in the germline V gene.

V is TRBV6-5 and J is TRBJ2-7, with 9 positions matching TRBD1. Germline lookup yields CDR1 MNHEY and CDR2 SVGAGI. The CDR3 is made up of 14 amino acids. V lost 7 bases to trimming and J lost 9 bases; unmatched junction nucleotides: 13. CDR3 amino acids: CASTEGQGMFVQYF. CDR3 sequence (DNA): TGTGCCAGCACCGAGGGACAGGGAATGTTCGTGCAGTACTTC.

The rearrangement joins TRBV4-1 to TRBJ2-3; 9 positions match TRBD2. After removal of 0 bases from V and 2 bases from J, the junction contained 9 bases not matched to a gene. The CDR3 contains 18 residues. CDR1 and CDR2 (germline): MGHRA, YSYEKL. The CDR3 reads CASSQEGVAGGVTDTQYF. CDR3 DNA: TGCGCCAGCAGCCAAGAAGGAGTGGCGGGAGGGGTCACAGATACGCAGTATTTT.

A single count supports this clone. The chain has TRBV6-5 and TRBJ2-2, with D perhaps matching TRBD1 (5 bases). The V and J ends lost 6 bases and 1 base respectively, with 9 bases between them. This CDR3 has 14 residues. The germline CDR1 and CDR2 sequences are MNHEY and SVGAGI. The CDR3 coding sequence is TGTGCCAGCAGCCCACAGGAGAACACCGGGGAGCTGTTTTTT. It yields the protein CASSPQENTGELFF.

This clone showed up just a few times. This sequence joins TRBV29-1 and TRBJ2-3; no clear D. There are 11 residues in the CDR3. CDR1 and CDR2 from the germline V gene are SQVTM and ANQGSEA. CDR3 in amino acids: CRILIRDTQYF. CDR3 nucleotides: TGCAGGATCTTAATCCGGGATACGCAGTATTTT.

This clone turned up a few times. The V and J genes are TRBV4-1 and TRBJ2-3; the match to TRBD1 covers 11 bases. The ends lost 3 bases at V and 5 bases at J; junction bases unmatched: 7. The CDR3 totals 16 residues. From germline, CDR1 is MGHRA and CDR2 YSYEKL. The CDR3 sequence: CASSHVGQGARDTQYF. CDR3 sequence (DNA): TGCGCCAGCAGCCATGTAGGACAGGGGGCAAGAGATACGCAGTATTTT.

As DNA, the CDR3 is TGTGCCAGCAGCCCCCTTCAAAGACAGGGGACTGGGGCCAACGTCCTGACTTTC. Encoded protein: CASSPLQRQGTGANVLTF. This chain links TRBV5-4 with TRBJ2-6, with TRBD1 matching 8 bases. Germline trimming cut 4 bases from V and 2 bases from J; bases unmatched to any gene: 11. CDR3 length: 18 amino acids. Germline V gene sequence: CDR1 SGHNT, CDR2 YYREEE (reference sequence). The variable domain in full, completed from reference TRBV5-4 and TRBJ2-6, reads ETGVTQSPTHLIKTRGQQVTLRCSSQSGHNTVSWYQQALGQGPQFIFQYYREEENGRGNFPPRFSGLQFPNYSSELNVNALELDDSALYLCASSPLQRQGTGANVLTFGAGSRLTVL.

This clone was detected once. The V call is TRBV28, the J call TRBJ2-5, with 8 positions matching TRBD2. CDR1 is MDHEN, CDR2 SYDVKM, per germline. CDR3 length: 15 amino acids. The V and J ends lost 6 bases and 5 bases, in that order; junction bases with no gene match: 11. CDR3 in amino acids: CASRILAEAPETQYF. The CDR3, as DNA: TGTGCCAGCAGGATACTAGCGGAGGCCCCCGAGACCCAGTACTTC.

This clone was counted a single time. The chain links TRBV5-4 to TRBJ1-2; no definite D call. Germline loops: CDR1 SGHNT, CDR2 YYREEE (reference sequence). The CDR3 runs 15 residues. V was cut by 0 bases and J by 1 base, with 10 bases left in between. The CDR3 nucleotides are TGTGCCAGCAGCTTGGTCGCGGAGCTTAACTATGGCTACACCTTC. Amino acids: CASSLVAELNYGYTF.

This chain connects TRBV19 to TRBJ1-5; possibly TRBD1 for D (6 bases). V lost 4 bases to trimming and J lost 5 bases, with 21 bases between them. The CDR3 is 17 residues long. CDR1 and CDR2 from the germline V gene are LNHDA and SQIVND (reference sequence). This chain's CDR3 is CASSRAGALPLDQPQHF. The CDR3 DNA sequence: TGTGCCAGTAGTAGGGCAGGGGCATTACCGTTAGATCAGCCCCAGCATTTT.

The chain joins TRBV6-1 to TRBJ1-5; D is uncertain. V lost 8 bases to trimming and J lost 0 bases, with 8 bases between them. This CDR3 has 13 amino acids. The germline CDR1 and CDR2 sequences are MNHNS and SASEGT. In DNA, the CDR3 is TGTGCCAGCGGAGCGTATAGCAATCAGCCCCAGCATTTT. The encoded protein is CASGAYSNQPQHF.